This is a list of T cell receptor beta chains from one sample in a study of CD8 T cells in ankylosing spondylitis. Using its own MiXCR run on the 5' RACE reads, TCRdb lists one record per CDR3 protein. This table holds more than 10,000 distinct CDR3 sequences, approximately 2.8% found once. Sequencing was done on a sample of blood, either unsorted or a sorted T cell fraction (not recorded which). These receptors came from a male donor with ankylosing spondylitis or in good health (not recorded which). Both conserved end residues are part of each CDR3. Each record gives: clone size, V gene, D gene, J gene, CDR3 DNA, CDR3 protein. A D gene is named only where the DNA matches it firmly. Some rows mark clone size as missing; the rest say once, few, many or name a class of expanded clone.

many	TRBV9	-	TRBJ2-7	TGTGCCAGCAGCGTAGAATCAGGGTTCTCCTACGAGCAGTACTTC	CASSVESGFSYEQYF
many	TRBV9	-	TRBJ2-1	TGTGCCAGCAGCGGGACGTCCGGGGACTACAATGAGCAGTTCTTC	CASSGTSGDYNEQFF
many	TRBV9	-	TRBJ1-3	TGTGCCAGCAGCGCGCAGGGCTACCCCTCTGGAAACACCATATATTTT	CASSAQGYPSGNTIYF
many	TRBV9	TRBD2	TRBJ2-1	TGTGCCAGCAGCCCCCGACTAGCGGGAGTTGGTCCTAATGAGCAGTTCTTC	CASSPRLAGVGPNEQFF
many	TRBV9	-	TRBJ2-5	TGTGCCAGCAGCGTAGAGCCAGGGTCGGAACGAGAGACCCAGTACTTC	CASSVEPGSERETQYF
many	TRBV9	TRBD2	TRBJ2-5	TGTGCCAGCAGCCGAGCGGGGGGGCAAGAGACCCAGTACTTC	CASSRAGGQETQYF
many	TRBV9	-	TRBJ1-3	TGTGCCAGCAGCTTATCGGGGAATCCGGCCGGAAACACCATATATTTT	CASSLSGNPAGNTIYF
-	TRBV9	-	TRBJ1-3	TGTGCCAGCAGCGCCACTTTGGGGTCAGCTGGAAACACCATATATTTT	CASSATLGSAGNTIYF
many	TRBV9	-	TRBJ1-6	TGTGCCAGCAGCGTAGGCAGAGGGGGGAATTCACCCCTCCACTTT	CASSVGRGGNSPLHF
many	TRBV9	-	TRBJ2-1	TGTGCCAGCAGCGCCCCGGGACTTTCCTACAATGAGCAGTTCTTC	CASSAPGLSYNEQFF
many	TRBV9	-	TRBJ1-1	TGTGCCAGCAGCGTAGCTGGGGCCATAGGAGACACTGAAGCTTTCTTT	CASSVAGAIGDTEAFF
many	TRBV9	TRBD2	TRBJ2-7	TGTGCCAGCAGCCCTCGGGCTAGCGGCGCCGACGAGCAGTACTTC	CASSPRASGADEQYF
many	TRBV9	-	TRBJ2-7	TGTGCCAGCAGCGTAGCTCTGGGGCCTCAGTACGAGCAGTACTTC	CASSVALGPQYEQYF
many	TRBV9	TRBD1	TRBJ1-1	TGTGCCAGCAGCTTTGACAGGGGCACTGAAGCTTTCTTT	CASSFDRGTEAFF
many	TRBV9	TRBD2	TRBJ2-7	TGTGCCAGCAGCGCGGGACTAGCGGACTCCTACGAGCAGTACTTC	CASSAGLADSYEQYF
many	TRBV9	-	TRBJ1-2	TGTGCCAGCAGCGTAGACCAGAGTGGCTACACCTTC	CASSVDQSGYTF
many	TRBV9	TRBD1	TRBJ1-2	TGTGCCAGCAGAGCCTGGACAGGGGGTGGTGGCTACACCTTC	CASRAWTGGGGYTF
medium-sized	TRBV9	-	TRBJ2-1	TGTGCCAGCAGCGTAGGAAGGGACACCGTTTACAATGAGCAGTTCTTC	CASSVGRDTVYNEQFF
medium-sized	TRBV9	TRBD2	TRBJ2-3	TGTGCCAGCAGCTACGGGGGGGATACGCAGTATTTT	CASSYGGDTQYF
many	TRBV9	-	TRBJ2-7	TGTGCCAGCAGCTCCCCCCACCGTGTCGGCGAGCAGTACTTC	CASSSPHRVGEQYF